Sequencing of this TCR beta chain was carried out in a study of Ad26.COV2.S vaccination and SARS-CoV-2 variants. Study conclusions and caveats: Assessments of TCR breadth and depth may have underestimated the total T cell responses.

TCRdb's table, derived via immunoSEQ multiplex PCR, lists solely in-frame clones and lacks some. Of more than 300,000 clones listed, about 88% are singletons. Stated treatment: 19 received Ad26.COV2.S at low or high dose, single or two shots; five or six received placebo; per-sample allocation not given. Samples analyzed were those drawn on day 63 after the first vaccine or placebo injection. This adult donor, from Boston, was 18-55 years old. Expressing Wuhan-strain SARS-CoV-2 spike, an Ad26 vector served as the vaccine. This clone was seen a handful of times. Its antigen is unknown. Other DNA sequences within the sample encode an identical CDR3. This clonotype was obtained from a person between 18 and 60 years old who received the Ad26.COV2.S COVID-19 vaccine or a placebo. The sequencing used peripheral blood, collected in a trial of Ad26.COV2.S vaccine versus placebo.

CDR3 loop: CASSPGTGNQPQHF. DNA for the CDR3: TGTGCCAGCAGTCCCGGGACAGGCAATCAGCCCCAGCATTTT. This chain joins TRBV6-5 and TRBJ1-5; 7 bases align to TRBD1. The CDR3 covers 14 residues. V shed 5 bases and J 2 bases; nucleotides not matched to a gene: 3. Germline V lookup: CDR1 MNHEY, CDR2 SVGAGI.